These 13 T cell receptor beta chains were sequenced from one sample in a study of shared clonotypes between healthy human individuals. Data came from immunoSEQ multiplex PCR; TCRdb stores just in-frame clones and leaves some out. The data show roughly 2,500,000 clones, with roughly 93% seen just once and about 0.34% held by the top ten. Source material: naive CD4+ T cells from PBMCs. The subset was: CD45RA+ positively selected. The receptors originated from a man aged 18 to 30 in good health. Some clones in this sample may be carry-over from other donors' samples.

J is TRBJ2-7 and V is TRBV10-3; D may match TRBD1 or TRBD2 (6 bases each). Germline assignment: CDR1 ENHRY and CDR2 SYGVKD. Between the trimmed V and J ends, which lost 6 bases and 2 bases, there was a span of 14 bases. The CDR3 is made up of 14 amino acids. This CDR3 reads CAISRTKGAYEQYF. As DNA, the CDR3 is TGTGCCATCAGCCGGACTAAGGGGGCCTACGAGCAGTACTTC.

This chain connects TRBV19 to TRBJ1-2; 8 bases align to TRBD1. The V and J ends lost 0 bases and 6 bases, in that order; junction bases with no gene match: 9. The CDR3 is made up of 16 amino acids. Germline V gene lookup returns CDR1 LNHDA and CDR2 SQIVND (reference sequence). The CDR3 sequence is CASSIDRFPGGDGYTF. The CDR3 DNA follows: TGTGCCAGTAGTATAGACCGGTTTCCAGGGGGCGATGGCTACACCTTC.

This sequence joins TRBV19 and TRBJ2-1, with TRBD1 matching over 7 bases. The V gene end was trimmed by 6 bases and the J gene end by 4 bases; junction bases not matched to a gene: 3. CDR1 LNHDA and CDR2 SQIVND come from the germline V gene (reference sequence). The CDR3 contains 13 residues. CDR3 DNA: TGTGCCAGTAGGGACAGGCCATACAATGAGCAGTTCTTC. Translated: CASRDRPYNEQFF.

The chain employs TRBV5-1 and TRBJ2-5, with D possibly being TRBD1 or TRBD2 (5 bases each). The CDR3 runs to 15 residues. Trimming cost V 5 bases and J 0 bases, with 14 bases left between them. Germline-derived CDR1 and CDR2 are SGHRS and YFSETQ. CDR3 coding DNA: TGCGCCAGCAGACTTGGGACGGTGTACCAAGAGACCCAGTACTTC. It yields the protein CASRLGTVYQETQYF.

V gene TRBV4-2 combines with J gene TRBJ2-7; D might be TRBD1 (6 bases). The CDR3 has 15 amino acids. Looked up from germline, CDR1 is LGHNA and CDR2 is YNFKEQ. Trimming took off 1 base at V and 1 base at J, with 11 bases between the two ends. CDR3 DNA: TGTGCCAGCAGCCAAGCCGGGACACGTTCCTACGAGCAGTACTTC. Translating it yields CASSQAGTRSYEQYF.

The chain combines TRBV6-1 with TRBJ2-4; 8 bases are shared with TRBD1. J gave up 5 bases and V 6 bases, and 3 bases lay outside the gene matches. CDR3 size: 13 residues. Per germline, CDR1 MNHNS and CDR2 SASEGT. CDR3 protein: CASRGQGQNIQYF. The DNA for the CDR3 is TGTGCCAGCAGAGGACAGGGTCAAAACATTCAGTACTTC.

The rearrangement links TRBV30 to TRBJ2-1; 8 bases align to TRBD2. The length of the CDR3 is 12 residues. The V segment lost 4 bases and the J segment 5 bases; nucleotides outside the gene matches: 1. Germline loops: CDR1 GTSNPN, CDR2 SVGIG (reference sequence). CDR3 sequence: CAWKREHNEQFF. In nucleotides, the CDR3 is TGTGCCTGGAAGCGGGAGCACAATGAGCAGTTCTTC.

The chain joins TRBV7-9 to TRBJ2-7, with TRBD1 identical over 7 bases. With V trimmed by 5 bases and J by 2 bases, 6 bases remained unmatched. The CDR3 sequence is 14 residues long. Germline values: CDR1 SEHNR, CDR2 FQNEAQ (reference sequence). CDR3 loop: CASSPGQIAYEQYF. CDR3 coding DNA: TGTGCCAGCAGCCCGGGACAGATCGCCTACGAGCAGTACTTC.

J is TRBJ2-1 and V is TRBV6-5, with D hard to call. The CDR3 has 11 amino acids. Germline loops: CDR1 MNHEY, CDR2 SVGAGI. V was cut by 6 bases and J by 8 bases, with 8 bases left in between. The CDR3 DNA follows: TGTGCCAGCAGCAGGTTCGATGAGCAGTTCTTC. Residues: CASSRFDEQFF.

This chain connects TRBV4-1 to TRBJ2-3; TRBD2 matches 7 bases. This CDR3 is built from 14 residues. Germline V gene data show CDR1 as MGHRA and CDR2 as YSYEKL. J gave up 2 bases and V 1 base, and 0 bases lay outside the gene matches. CDR3 nucleotides: TGCGCCAGCAGCCAAGGGGACTACACAGATACGCAGTATTTT. The encoded protein is CASSQGDYTDTQYF.

V and J are TRBV28 and TRBJ2-7; no reliable D call. V lost 4 bases to trimming and J lost 3 bases, with 13 bases between them. The CDR3 runs 14 residues. Germline assignment: CDR1 MDHEN and CDR2 SYDVKM. CDR3 DNA sequence: TGTGCCAGCAGTTCAATCAGCCAACTCTACGAGCAGTACTTC. This codes for CASSSISQLYEQYF.

This chain joins TRBV11-3 and TRBJ2-1, with D hard to call. Germline lookup yields CDR1 SGHNT and CDR2 YENEEA. Deletions cut 3 bases from V and 0 bases from J, with 9 bases between. This CDR3 region has 15 residues. The CDR3 spells CASSLNSSSYNEQFF. The CDR3 region has the DNA TGTGCCAGCAGCTTGAACAGTTCCTCCTACAATGAGCAGTTCTTC. Full variable domain (remainder filled in from reference TRBV11-3 and TRBJ2-1): EAGVVQSPRYKIIEKKQPVAFWCNPISGHNTLYWYLQNLGQGPELLIRYENEEAVDDSQLPKDRFSAERLKGVDSTLKIQPAELGDSAVYLCASSLNSSSYNEQFFGPGTRLTVL.

In DNA, the CDR3 is TGTGCCAGCAGCCACCGCATCTATGGCTACACCTTC. Translated, it gives CASSHRIYGYTF. This rearrangement joins TRBV28 to TRBJ1-2, with no clear D. Deletions cut 6 bases from V and 4 bases from J, with 9 bases between. The CDR3 sequence is 12 residues long. Germline V gives CDR1 MDHEN, CDR2 SYDVKM.